The T cell receptor (beta chain) under discussion was sequenced for a study of human T cells and chemical hapten exposure. The CDR3 consists of 13 residues. CDR1 and CDR2 from the germline V gene are MDHEN and SYDVKM. Concerning this clonotype itself: What it binds is unknown. The germline gene is not matched at one end of the junction; a read error may be the cause.

Library preparation tagged each individual cDNA molecule with a unique molecular identifier. Source study methods: Approximately 100,000 TCRs per sample was the median, with a range of about 20,000 to 690,600. A single record per CDR3 protein comes from TCRdb applying MiXCR to the RACE reads. TCRdb, rather than the study authors, made the V and J calls. The sample has 55,000 to 85,000 distinct CDR3 sequences; 9.8% are singletons. Time point given: patch test 1, 2 weeks after DPC sensitization. As for treatment: therapeutic diphenylcyclopropenone sensitization with weekly scalp DPC. Whole-study findings and limits: Patch test score rose with PT1 expanded TCR count, significant at thresholds 8, 16 and 32, not 4. All donors were alopecia patients, so their immunity may differ from that of healthy people.

The receptor's source is a woman aged 40 to 50 with alopecia areata. Some clones in this sample may be carry-over from other donors' samples. This material consisted of whole blood, taken in connection with sensitization to the hapten diphenylcyclopropenone (DPC). The chain couples TRBV28 to TRBJ1-1; D not certain. CDR3 sequence: CASGLAGSTEAFF. CDR3 sequence (DNA): TGTGCCAGCGGTTTAGCTGGGAGTACTGAAGCTTTCTTT.